The 21 T cell receptor beta chains below were found in one sample sequenced in a study of early T cells in non-severe SARS-CoV-2 infection. TCRdb reprocessed the 5' RACE reads via MiXCR and lists one record per CDR3 protein. The data show around 84,000 distinct CDR3 sequences, about 12% seen once. The sequenced sample was whole blood. The receptors were gathered from an adult who was a healthcare worker with PCR-confirmed SARS-CoV-2 infection or an uninfected control (not recorded which).

This chain connects TRBV12-3 or TRBV12-4 to TRBJ2-7, with TRBD1 matching over 9 bases. This CDR3 has 14 residues. The junction had 5 bases not matched to a gene; V was cut back by 6 bases and J by 2 bases. The CDR3 DNA is TGTGCCAGCAGACGGACAGGGGCCACCTACGAGCAGTACTTC. It encodes CASRRTGATYEQYF.

This clonotype was found a few times. The chain couples TRBV7-9 to TRBJ2-3, with D tentatively TRBD1 or TRBD2 (5 bases each). The CDR3 totals 16 residues. CDR1 is SEHNR and CDR2 is FQNEAQ in the germline V gene (reference sequence). The germline V and J ends were trimmed by 5 bases and 2 bases, with 17 bases remaining between them. The CDR3 sequence is CASSQGDVSFTDTQYF. CDR3 DNA: TGTGCCAGCAGCCAAGGGGACGTTTCTTTCACAGATACGCAGTATTTT.

This clonotype was seen at least ten times. The CDR3: CAVQGPPGNTIYF. CDR3 bases: TGTGCCGTACAGGGACCACCGGGAAACACCATATATTTT. The rearrangement links TRBV7-9 to TRBJ1-3; D might be TRBD1 (6 bases). The germline CDR1 and CDR2 sequences are SEHNR and FQNEAQ (reference sequence). This CDR3 region has 13 residues. Trimming stripped 11 bases from V and 4 bases from J, with 15 bases between. Based on the CDR3 plus reference TRBV7-9 and TRBJ1-3, the full variable domain is DTGVSQNPRHKITKRGQNVTFRCDPISEHNRLYWYRQTLGQGPEFLTYFQNEAQLEKSRLLSDRFSAERPKGSFSTLEIQRTEQGDSAMYLCAVQGPPGNTIYFGEGSWLTVV.

This clonotype was seen a handful of times. The chain joins TRBV20-1 to TRBJ2-7; the match to TRBD2 covers 7 bases. Germline CDR1 is DFQATT and CDR2 is SNEGSKA (reference sequence). The CDR3 covers 13 residues. V dropped 7 bases and J dropped 1; count of bases not matched to a gene: 7. The CDR3 sequence: CSVLLAASYEQYF. The CDR3 bases are TGCAGTGTCTTGCTAGCGGCTTCCTACGAGCAGTACTTC.

The CDR3 DNA reads TGTGCCAGCTCACCACAGGCTGGCACCTCTGGGGCCAACGTCCTGACTTTC. It encodes CASSPQAGTSGANVLTF. The V and J genes are TRBV18 and TRBJ2-6; no clear D gene. Germline V gene sequence: CDR1 KGHSH, CDR2 LQKENI. V lost 1 base, J lost 0 bases, and 10 bases lay in between. This CDR3 spans 17 amino acids. Combining the CDR3 with reference TRBV18 and TRBJ2-6 gives the whole variable domain NAGVMQNPRHLVRRRGQEARLRCSPMKGHSHVYWYRQLPEEGLKFMVYLQKENIIDESGMPKERFSAEFPKEGPSILRIQQVVRGDSAAYFCASSPQAGTSGANVLTFGAGSRLTVL.

This clonotype was observed a handful of times. This rearrangement joins TRBV24-1 to TRBJ2-1; no clear D. Germline CDR1 and CDR2: KGHDR and SFDVKD. The ends were cut back, 2 bases at V and 9 bases at J, with 16 bases in the middle. The CDR3 has 15 amino acids. CDR3: CATSDSSTGGGEQFF. In DNA, the CDR3 is TGTGCCACCAGTGATTCCTCCACCGGTGGTGGTGAGCAGTTCTTC.

This clonotype was seen at least ten times. The V and J genes are TRBV19 and TRBJ2-3; 7 bases fit TRBD1. Per germline, CDR1 LNHDA and CDR2 SQIVND (reference sequence). With 9 bases clipped from V and 3 bases from J, the junction kept 9 bases outside the gene matches. CDR3 length: 14 residues. The CDR3 DNA reads TGTGCCAGCAAACGGCAGGGGGAGACAGATACGCAGTATTTT. Translating it yields CASKRQGETDTQYF. Looking up the rest from reference TRBV19 and TRBJ2-3 gives the full variable domain: DGGITQSPKYLFRKEGQNVTLSCEQNLNHDAMYWYRQDPGQGLRLIYYSQIVNDFQKGDIAEGYSVSREKKESFPLTVTSAQKNPTAFYLCASKRQGETDTQYFGPGTRLTVL.

The chain has TRBV18 and TRBJ2-1, with 11 nucleotides matching TRBD1. V was clipped by 3 bases and J by 9 bases; unmatched bases: 7. Germline V CDR1 and CDR2: KGHSH, LQKENI. CDR3 length: 15 residues. DNA of the CDR3: TGTGCCAGCTCACCTCCGGGACAGGGGGAGATTGAGCAGTTCTTC. Its translation is CASSPPGQGEIEQFF.

This clonotype was recorded a few times. The chain has TRBV4-1 and TRBJ2-1; D call uncertain. The CDR3 sequence is 12 residues long. Germline V gene lookup returns CDR1 MGHRA and CDR2 YSYEKL. The V gene lost 2 bases and the J gene lost 3 bases, with 2 bases spanning the gap. The CDR3 loop is CASSQNYNEQFF. CDR3 nucleotides: TGCGCCAGCAGCCAAAACTACAATGAGCAGTTCTTC.

This clonotype was detected only a few times. This CDR3 is CASSLTGLAGAPNEQFF. As DNA, the CDR3 is TGTGCCAGCAGCCTTACTGGACTAGCGGGAGCACCCAATGAGCAGTTCTTC. J is TRBJ2-1 and V is TRBV3-1, with TRBD2 identical over 13 bases. The germline V gene encodes CDR1 LGHDT and CDR2 YNNKEL (reference sequence). The V and J ends lost 4 bases and 6 bases, in that order; junction bases with no gene match: 9. The CDR3 extends over 17 amino acids.

This clonotype was found many times. The chain combines TRBV29-1 with TRBJ2-1, with 7 bases fitting TRBD1. The V gene's germline CDR1 is SQVTM and CDR2 ANQGSEA. The CDR3 length is 13 residues. V was clipped by 5 bases and J by 7 bases; unmatched bases: 8. The CDR3 DNA is TGCAGCGTTCCAATGACAGGGAATAATGAGCAGTTCTTC. Translated, it gives CSVPMTGNNEQFF.

This clonotype was seen a single time. The chain combines TRBV6-5 with TRBJ2-7; D uncertain. Per germline, CDR1 MNHEY and CDR2 SVGAGI. V was pared by 0 bases and J by 0 bases, with 12 bases between. This CDR3 is built from 16 residues. The CDR3 DNA reads TGTGCCAGCAGTTACTCGACCGGGCGTAGCTCCTACGAGCAGTACTTC. Protein product: CASSYSTGRSSYEQYF.

In its sample, this clonotype was seen a few times. The chain couples TRBV3-1 to TRBJ1-3, with 7 bases lining up with TRBD1. Germline CDR1 is LGHDT and CDR2 is YNNKEL (reference sequence). Trimming took 8 bases from V and 4 from J; bases not matched to a gene: 11. The length of the CDR3 is 15 residues. CDR3 nucleotide sequence: TGTGCCAGCGGGTTCCGACAGGGAAGAGGAAACACCATATATTTT. Translated: CASGFRQGRGNTIYF.

This clonotype appeared many times. The CDR3 loop is CSARGAREARNTIYF. The CDR3 DNA is TGCAGTGCTAGAGGGGCGCGGGAAGCGAGAAACACCATATATTTT. This chain connects TRBV20-1 to TRBJ1-3; D remains ambiguous. The V gene's germline CDR1 is DFQATT and CDR2 SNEGSKA (reference sequence). V was shortened by 1 base and J by 5 bases, with 15 bases between the two germline ends. This CDR3 spans 15 amino acids.

There are many counts of this clonotype. V is TRBV27 and J is TRBJ1-2; D may be TRBD1 (5 bases). There are 15 residues in the CDR3. Germline V gives CDR1 MNHEY, CDR2 SMNVEV (reference sequence). The germline V and J ends were trimmed by 4 bases and 4 bases, with 16 bases remaining between them. The CDR3 nucleotides are TGTGCCAGCAGTTACGCCCGGGGGACTGGCTATGGCTACACCTTC. It yields the protein CASSYARGTGYGYTF.

This clonotype was detected many times. The chain carries TRBV10-3 and TRBJ1-2; TRBD1 aligns across 9 bases. This CDR3 has 14 residues. The germline CDR1 and CDR2 sequences are ENHRY and SYGVKD. After removal of 2 bases from V and 7 bases from J, the junction contained 5 bases not matched to a gene. CDR3 residues: CAISETGTGSGYTF. The CDR3, as DNA: TGTGCCATCAGTGAGACCGGGACAGGGAGTGGCTACACCTTC.

The V call is TRBV9, the J call TRBJ2-1; 8 nucleotides line up with TRBD1. With V trimmed by 0 bases and J by 3 bases, 2 bases remained unmatched. Germline V gives CDR1 SGDLS, CDR2 YYNGEE. The length of the CDR3 is 15 residues. The CDR3 region has the DNA TGTGCCAGCAGCGTAGCCGGGACAGGCTACAATGAGCAGTTCTTC. This gives the protein CASSVAGTGYNEQFF.

This clonotype showed up many times. This chain uses TRBV6-5 with TRBJ2-2; 9 nucleotides agree with TRBD1. Germline CDR1 reads MNHEY; CDR2 reads SVGAGI. This CDR3 spans 15 amino acids. Trimming removed 5 bases from V and 6 bases from J; junction bases left unmatched: 7. The CDR3: CASSLQGAGAGELFF. The CDR3 DNA sequence: TGTGCCAGCAGTCTACAGGGGGCAGGGGCCGGGGAGCTGTTTTTT.

The chain is built from TRBV10-1 and TRBJ2-2; D remains ambiguous. The CDR3 spans 16 residues. Germline V gene data show CDR1 as WNHNN and CDR2 as SYGVQD (reference sequence). V lost 2 bases to trimming and J lost 4 bases, with 14 bases between them. CDR3 in amino acids: CASSEASPGPTGELFF. The CDR3 nucleotides are TGCGCCAGCAGTGAGGCTTCCCCTGGCCCCACCGGGGAGCTGTTTTTT.

This clonotype was observed many times. V and J are TRBV10-3 and TRBJ2-2; 8 bases match TRBD1. The CDR3 spans 15 residues. V trimming: 8 bases; J trimming: 3 bases; junction bases outside the gene matches: 8. The germline V gene has CDR1 ENHRY and CDR2 SYGVKD. CDR3 region: CAIGARTGYTGELFF. The CDR3 DNA sequence: TGTGCCATCGGGGCGAGGACAGGGTACACCGGGGAGCTGTTTTTT.

V gene TRBV11-2 combines with J gene TRBJ2-2, with D hard to call. Trimming pared 4 bases from V and 6 bases from J, leaving 6 bases between. The CDR3 sequence is 12 residues long. The germline V gene has CDR1 SGHAT and CDR2 FQNNGV. Here the CDR3 reads CASSSIAGELFF. CDR3 sequence (DNA): TGTGCCAGCAGCTCGATCGCCGGGGAGCTGTTTTTT. The full variable domain, its missing parts supplied by reference TRBV11-2 and TRBJ2-2, is EAGVAQSPRYKIIEKRQSVAFWCNPISGHATLYWYQQILGQGPKLLIQFQNNGVVDDSQLPKDRFSAERLKGVDSTLKIQPAKLEDSAVYLCASSSIAGELFFGEGSRLTVL.